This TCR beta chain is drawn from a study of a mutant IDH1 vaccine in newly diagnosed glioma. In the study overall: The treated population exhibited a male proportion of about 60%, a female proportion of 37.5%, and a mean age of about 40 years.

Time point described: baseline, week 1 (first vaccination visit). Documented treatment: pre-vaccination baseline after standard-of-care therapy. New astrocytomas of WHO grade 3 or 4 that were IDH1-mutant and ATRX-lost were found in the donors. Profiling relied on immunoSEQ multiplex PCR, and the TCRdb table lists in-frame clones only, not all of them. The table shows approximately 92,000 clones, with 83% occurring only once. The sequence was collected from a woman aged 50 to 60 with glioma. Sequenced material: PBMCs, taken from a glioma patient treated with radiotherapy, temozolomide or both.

This CDR3 reads CASSQEYMKGNTIYF. The CDR3 region has the DNA TGCGCCAGCAGCCAAGAATATATGAAGGGAAACACCATATATTTT. This rearrangement joins TRBV4-1 to TRBJ1-3, with D hard to call. CDR1 and CDR2 from the germline V gene are MGHRA and YSYEKL. Between the trimmed V and J ends, which lost 0 bases and 4 bases, there was a span of 10 bases. CDR3 length: 15 amino acids.